The clone carrying this TCR beta chain showed up many times. Antigen specificity is unknown. The sample comes from a study of T cells in Graves' hyperthyroidism and ophthalmopathy. CDR1 and CDR2 (germline): LNHDA, SQIVND (reference sequence). The CDR3 has 14 residues. Trimming took off 6 bases at V and 4 bases at J, with 13 bases between the two ends. Regions amplified from RNA transcripts were the TCR beta CDR3 regions. First-round RT-PCR of the TCR CDR3 relied on the HTBI primer set. TCRdb re-analysed the multiplex PCR reads in MiXCR, keeping a single row per CDR3 protein. The table shows about 480,000 distinct CDR3 sequences, with around a quarter occurring only once. The study, taken as a whole, reports: Also found in blood were most expanded thyroid clonotypes above 0.001. A model of 13 V-J pairs discriminated ophthalmopathy from stable hyperthyroidism.

For ophthalmopathy patients, the Clinical Activity Score was at least 3 and the NOSPECS grade at least 4; duration was under 3 months. Lactation, pregnancy, other autoimmune disease or uncontrolled infection excluded patients. The receptor was isolated from a woman aged 25 to 39 with Graves' ophthalmopathy. The genes are TRBV19 and TRBJ1-5, with D uncertain. What was sequenced was blood. This CDR3 is CASRAVAANQPQHF. The CDR3 DNA follows: TGTGCCAGTAGGGCGGTGGCTGCAAATCAGCCCCAGCATTTT.